Below, 13 T cell receptor beta chains from the same sample are listed, as sequenced in a study of T cell changes during pregnancy in multiple sclerosis. The assay was immunoSEQ multiplex PCR, and TCRdb's table has in-frame clones only and misses some. This sample yields about 39,000 clones, of which 94% are seen a single time; under 0.4% belongs to the top ten. Source: CD4+ T cells from peripheral blood mononuclear cells, taken after pregnancy. These receptor sequences come from a female donor with multiple sclerosis, enrolled in a pregnancy study.

V gene TRBV11-2 combines with J gene TRBJ2-5, with D possibly TRBD2 on 7 matching bases. The V end was cut by 5 bases, the J end by 0 bases, with 22 bases between. This CDR3 has 18 amino acids. Germline CDR1 SGHAT, CDR2 FQNNGV. CDR3 in amino acids: CASSAGASGRGYQETQYF. The CDR3 DNA sequence: TGTGCCAGCAGCGCTGGGGCTAGCGGAAGGGGGTACCAAGAGACCCAGTACTTC.

The V gene is TRBV9, the J gene TRBJ1-2; 7 bases are a match to TRBD1. The CDR3 consists of 14 residues. With V trimmed by 0 bases and J by 4 bases, 3 bases remained unmatched. Germline CDR1 is SGDLS and CDR2 is YYNGEE. CDR3 protein: CASSVDGDSYGYTF. CDR3 in DNA: TGTGCCAGCAGCGTAGATGGGGACAGCTATGGCTACACCTTC.

This chain connects TRBV5-3 to TRBJ2-1; possibly TRBD1 for D (6 bases). TRBV5-3 is flagged as an ORF with uncertain function. This CDR3 is built from 17 residues. V lost 0 bases and J 4 bases, leaving 17 bases between the germline ends. The CDR3 region has the DNA TGTGCCAGAAGCTTGGATAAAGCAGACAGGCCATACAATGAGCAGTTCTTC. This translates into CARSLDKADRPYNEQFF.

V is TRBV7-8 and J is TRBJ1-6; D unclear. The ends were cut back, 2 bases at V and 3 bases at J, with 11 bases in the middle. CDR1 is SGHVS, CDR2 FQNEAQ, per germline. The CDR3 contains 16 residues. CDR3 amino acids: CASSLSNSVYNSPLHF. As DNA, the CDR3 is TGTGCCAGCAGCTTATCAAACTCCGTCTATAATTCACCCCTCCACTTT.

The V and J genes are TRBV19 and TRBJ2-3; TRBD2 aligns across 11 bases. CDR3 length: 14 residues. The germline V gene has CDR1 LNHDA and CDR2 SQIVND (reference sequence). With 7 bases clipped from V and 7 bases from J, the junction kept 7 bases outside the gene matches. CDR3 bases: TGTGCCAGTACCCTAACTAGCGGGGGCAATACGCAGTATTTT. Protein product: CASTLTSGGNTQYF.

In DNA, the CDR3 is TGTGCCAGCAGCTCCCGGACAGGGGGCTTTGGTGGAAACACCATATATTTT. The encoded protein is CASSSRTGGFGGNTIYF. The rearrangement joins TRBV7-9 to TRBJ1-3, with 11 bases fitting TRBD1. V gave up 4 bases and J gave up 3 bases; unmatched junction bases: 8. This CDR3 is built from 17 residues. From germline, CDR1 is SEHNR and CDR2 FQNEAQ (reference sequence).

The V call is TRBV4-1, the J call TRBJ2-1, with TRBD2 identical over 8 bases. The CDR3 loop spans 16 amino acids. V was clipped by 0 bases and J by 2 bases; unmatched bases: 3. Germline V gene data show CDR1 as MGHRA and CDR2 as YSYEKL. The CDR3 region is CASSQEGGGTYNEQFF. CDR3 nucleotides: TGCGCCAGCAGCCAAGAGGGCGGGGGGACCTACAATGAGCAGTTCTTC.

The chain carries TRBV15 and TRBJ2-7; D uncertain. CDR3 size: 13 residues. Trimming took 2 bases from V and 4 from J, leaving 9 bases between them. Germline CDR1 LNHNV, CDR2 YYDKDF (reference sequence). In DNA, the CDR3 is TGTGCCACCAGCAGAACAGCCTCATACGAGCAGTACTTC. Its translation: CATSRTASYEQYF.

The gene calls are TRBV5-4 and TRBJ2-7; D perhaps matches TRBD2 (6 bases). Germline CDR1 and CDR2: SGHNT and YYREEE (reference sequence). Trimming stripped 3 bases from V and 6 bases from J, with 22 bases between. The CDR3 consists of 16 residues. This chain's CDR3 is CASSWGGARPEREQYF. In DNA form, the CDR3 reads TGTGCCAGCAGCTGGGGAGGAGCCCGACCAGAGCGCGAGCAGTACTTC.

V gene TRBV15 combines with J gene TRBJ2-3, with no clear D. V was trimmed by 1 base and J by 2 bases, leaving 22 bases between them. Germline V gives CDR1 LNHNV, CDR2 YYDKDF (reference sequence). CDR3 size: 19 residues. CDR3 DNA sequence: TGTGCCACCAGCAGAGGATTTTTCGTGGTAGCAAGGAACACAGATACGCAGTATTTT. It is translated as CATSRGFFVVARNTDTQYF.

This rearrangement joins TRBV6-1 to TRBJ2-2; 9 bases match TRBD2. V shed 9 bases, J shed 5 bases, and the junction held 7 bases outside the gene matches. This CDR3 has 14 amino acids. Germline V gene data show CDR1 as MNHNS and CDR2 as SASEGT. CDR3 bases: TGTGCCAGGGCGGGGGGGGTCGGGACCGGGGAGCTGTTTTTT. Translating it yields CARAGGVGTGELFF.

The chain couples TRBV7-6 to TRBJ2-3; the D gene is possibly TRBD1 (5 bases). Trimming shortened V by 6 bases and J by 0 bases, and 10 bases separated the two germline ends. This CDR3 has 14 amino acids. Germline CDR1 reads SGHVS; CDR2 reads FNYEAQ. CDR3 sequence (DNA): TGTGCCAGCAGTCAGGGCCCTAGCACAGATACGCAGTATTTT. As protein: CASSQGPSTDTQYF.

The J gene is TRBJ1-6, the V gene TRBV6-6, with TRBD1 as a possible D gene (5 bases). This CDR3 has 13 residues. V was trimmed by 7 bases and J by 6 bases, leaving 10 bases between them. Germline V gene lookup returns CDR1 MNHNY and CDR2 SVGAGI (reference sequence). The CDR3, as DNA: TGTGCCAGCAAGGAGGGGCCTAATTCACCCCTCCACTTT. Amino acid sequence: CASKEGPNSPLHF.